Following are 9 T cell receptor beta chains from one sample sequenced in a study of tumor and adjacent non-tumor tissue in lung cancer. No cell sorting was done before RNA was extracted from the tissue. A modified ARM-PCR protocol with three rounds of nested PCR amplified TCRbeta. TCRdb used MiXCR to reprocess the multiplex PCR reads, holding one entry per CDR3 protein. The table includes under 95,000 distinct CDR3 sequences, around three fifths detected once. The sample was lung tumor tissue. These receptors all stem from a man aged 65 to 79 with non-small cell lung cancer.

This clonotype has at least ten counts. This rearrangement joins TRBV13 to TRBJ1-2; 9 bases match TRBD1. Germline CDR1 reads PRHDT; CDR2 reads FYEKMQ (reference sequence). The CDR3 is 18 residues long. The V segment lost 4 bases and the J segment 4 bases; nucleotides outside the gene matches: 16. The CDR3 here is CASSSRSGTGSIIYGYTF. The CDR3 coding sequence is TGTGCCAGCAGCTCGAGGTCCGGGACAGGGTCAATAATCTATGGCTACACCTTC.

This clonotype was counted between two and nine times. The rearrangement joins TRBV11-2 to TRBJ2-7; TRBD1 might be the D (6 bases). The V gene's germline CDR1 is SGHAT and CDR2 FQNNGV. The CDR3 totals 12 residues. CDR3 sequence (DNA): TGTGTCAACAGTCCCACAGGGTACGAGCAGTACTTC. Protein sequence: CVNSPTGYEQYF.

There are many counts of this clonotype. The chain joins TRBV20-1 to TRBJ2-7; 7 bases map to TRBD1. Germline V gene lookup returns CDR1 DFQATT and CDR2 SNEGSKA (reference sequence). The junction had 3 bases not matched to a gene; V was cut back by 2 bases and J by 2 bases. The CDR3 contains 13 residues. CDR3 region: CSARRDSPYEQYF. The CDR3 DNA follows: TGCAGTGCTAGAAGGGACAGTCCCTACGAGCAGTACTTC.

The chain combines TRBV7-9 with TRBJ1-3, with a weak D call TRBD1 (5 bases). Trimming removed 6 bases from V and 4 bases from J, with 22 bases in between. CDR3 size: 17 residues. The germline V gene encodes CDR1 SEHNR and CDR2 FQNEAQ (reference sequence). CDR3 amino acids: CASRSRDLGAPGNTIYF. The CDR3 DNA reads TGTGCCAGCAGGTCCAGGGATCTAGGGGCACCGGGAAACACCATATATTTT.

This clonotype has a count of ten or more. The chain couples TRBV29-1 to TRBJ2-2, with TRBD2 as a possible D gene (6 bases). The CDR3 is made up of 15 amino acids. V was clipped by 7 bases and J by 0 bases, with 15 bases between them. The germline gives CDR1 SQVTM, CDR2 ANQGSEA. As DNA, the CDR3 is TGCAGCGCTTCCACCTCGGGGGCGAACACCGGGGAGCTGTTTTTT. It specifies CSASTSGANTGELFF.

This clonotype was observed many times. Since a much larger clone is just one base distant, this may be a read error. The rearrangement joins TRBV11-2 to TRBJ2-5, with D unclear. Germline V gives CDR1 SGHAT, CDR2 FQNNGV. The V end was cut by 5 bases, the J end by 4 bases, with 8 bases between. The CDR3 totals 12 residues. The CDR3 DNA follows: TGTGCCAGCAGCCGGCCGGCAGAGACCCAGTACTTC. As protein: CASSRPAETQYF.

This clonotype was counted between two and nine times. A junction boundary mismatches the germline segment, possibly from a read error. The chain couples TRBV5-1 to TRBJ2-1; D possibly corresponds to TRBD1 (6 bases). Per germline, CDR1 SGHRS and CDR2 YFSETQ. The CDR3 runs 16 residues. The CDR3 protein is CASSWTQGYAYNVQFF. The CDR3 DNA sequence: TGCGCCAGCAGCTGGACACAGGGTTACGCCTACAATGTGCAGTTCTTC. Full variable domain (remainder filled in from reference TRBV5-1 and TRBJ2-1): KAGVTQTPRYLIKTRGQQVTLSCSPISGHRSVSWYQQTPGQGLQFLFEYFSETQRNKGNFPGRFSGRQFSNSRSEMNVSTLELGDSALYLCASSWTQGYAYNVQFFGPGTRLTVL.

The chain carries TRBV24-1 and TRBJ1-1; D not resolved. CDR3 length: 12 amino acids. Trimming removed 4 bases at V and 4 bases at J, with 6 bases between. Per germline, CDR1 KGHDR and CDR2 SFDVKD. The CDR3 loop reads CATSEPSTEAFF. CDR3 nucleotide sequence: TGTGCCACCAGTGAGCCGAGCACTGAAGCTTTCTTT.

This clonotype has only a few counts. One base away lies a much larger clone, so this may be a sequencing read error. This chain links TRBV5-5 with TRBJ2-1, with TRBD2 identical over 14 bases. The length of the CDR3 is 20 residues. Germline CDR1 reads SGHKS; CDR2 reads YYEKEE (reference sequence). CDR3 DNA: TGTACCAGCAGCTTGCATGGACTAGCGGGAGGTCTATGGGGTCTGAATGAGCAGTTCTTC. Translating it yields CTSSLHGLAGGLWGLNEQFF.